The 20 T cell receptor beta chains below all came from one sample that was sequenced in a study of cytomegalovirus exposure and HLA in healthy donors. The PCR was carried out with 60 Vbeta primers and 13 Jbeta primers. Libraries were prepared by immunoSEQ multiplex PCR; TCRdb keeps only in-frame clonotypes and omits some of them. The profile shows about 130,000 clones, around 78% of them singletons. Sequenced input: PBMCs. The receptor set was obtained from a woman in her fifties or sixties in good health and CMV-seronegative.

J is TRBJ2-7 and V is TRBV2; TRBD2 matches at 10 bases. Germline CDR1 and CDR2: SNHLY and FYNNEI. The CDR3 contains 15 residues. Losses at the gene ends were 7 bases for V and 0 bases for J; bases not matched to a gene: 6. CDR3 sequence: CASISGRLTSYEQYF. The CDR3 region has the DNA TGTGCCAGCATTAGCGGGAGGCTAACCTCCTACGAGCAGTACTTC.

The CDR3 loop reads CASSSGQPYEQYF. In DNA, the CDR3 is TGTGCCAGCAGCTCGGGACAACCCTACGAGCAGTACTTC. The chain employs TRBV7-9 and TRBJ2-7; possible D gene TRBD1, 6 bases. In germline, CDR1 is SEHNR, CDR2 FQNEAQ (reference sequence). This CDR3 contains 13 residues. Trimming stripped 4 bases from V and 2 bases from J, with 9 bases between.

This chain uses TRBV6-5 with TRBJ1-2; 7 nucleotides agree with TRBD1. There are 14 residues in the CDR3. Germline V lookup: CDR1 MNHEY, CDR2 SVGAGI. Unmatched junction bases numbered 0, after V lost 0 bases and J lost 2 bases. The CDR3 DNA is TGTGCCAGCAGTTACTCGGGACAGAACTATGGCTACACCTTC. This encodes CASSYSGQNYGYTF.

This clone came up once. The chain joins TRBV28 to TRBJ1-2; 8 positions match TRBD1. The CDR3 covers 14 residues. The J segment lost 5 bases and the V segment lost 5 bases, leaving 7 bases of the junction unmatched. Germline V gene sequence: CDR1 MDHEN, CDR2 SYDVKM. The CDR3 nucleotides read TGTGCCAGCAGTAGACAGGGGATACTTTATGGCTACACCTTC. Its protein is CASSRQGILYGYTF.

The chain is built from TRBV7-2 and TRBJ1-1, with 10 bases aligning to TRBD1. With 1 base clipped from V and 0 bases from J, the junction kept 11 bases outside the gene matches. Germline CDR1 reads SGHTA; CDR2 reads FQGNSA. The CDR3 has 19 amino acids. CDR3 amino acids: CASSLGRDRGYRLNTEAFF. The CDR3, as DNA: TGTGCCAGCAGCTTAGGCCGGGACAGGGGCTACCGTCTGAACACTGAAGCTTTCTTT. Based on the CDR3 plus reference TRBV7-2 and TRBJ1-1, the full variable domain is GAGVSQSPSNKVTEKGKDVELRCDPISGHTALYWYRQSLGQGLEFLIYFQGNSAPDKSGLPSDRFSAERTGGSVSTLTIQRTQQEDSAVYLCASSLGRDRGYRLNTEAFFGQGTRLTVV.

This rearrangement joins TRBV18 to TRBJ2-1, with 9 bases matching TRBD1. The V gene's germline CDR1 is KGHSH and CDR2 LQKENI. The CDR3 covers 15 residues. The J segment lost 4 bases and the V segment lost 3 bases, leaving 4 bases of the junction unmatched. DNA of the CDR3: TGTGCCAGCTCACCGGGGACAGGGTTATACAATGAGCAGTTCTTC. Amino acid sequence: CASSPGTGLYNEQFF.

V and J are TRBV25-1 and TRBJ1-1; D is unclear. Deletions cut 9 bases from V and 0 bases from J, with 8 bases between. Germline V CDR1 and CDR2: MGHDK, SYGVNS. The CDR3 length is 12 residues. CDR3 in amino acids: CASKQMNTEAFF. CDR3 coding DNA: TGTGCCAGTAAACAGATGAACACTGAAGCTTTCTTT.

This chain links TRBV4-3 with TRBJ1-1; 8 nucleotides match TRBD1. The V and J ends lost 3 bases and 5 bases, in that order; junction bases with no gene match: 2. Germline CDR1 reads LGHNA; CDR2 reads YSLEER. The CDR3 loop spans 13 amino acids. The CDR3: CASSQTGVTEAFF. CDR3 DNA sequence: TGCGCCAGCAGCCAGACAGGGGTTACTGAAGCTTTCTTT.

This clone was observed a few times. The chain links TRBV28 to TRBJ1-1; D gene uncertain. In germline, CDR1 is MDHEN, CDR2 SYDVKM. The CDR3 runs to 12 residues. V lost 10 bases, J lost 6 bases, and 15 bases lay in between. DNA of the CDR3: TGTGCCACCCGGGTTGCGAATGCTGAAGCTTTCTTT. This translates into CATRVANAEAFF.

The chain links TRBV6-5 to TRBJ2-2; D uncertain. The CDR3 extends over 15 amino acids. V lost 4 bases and J lost 0, with 9 bases in between. CDR1 is MNHEY and CDR2 is SVGAGI in the germline V gene. Here the CDR3 reads CASSSALANTGELFF. For the CDR3, the DNA is TGTGCCAGCAGTTCGGCTCTAGCGAACACCGGGGAGCTGTTTTTT.

J is TRBJ2-2 and V is TRBV11-2, with 7 bases lining up with TRBD1. V dropped 2 bases and J dropped 7; count of bases not matched to a gene: 7. Germline V gene data show CDR1 as SGHAT and CDR2 as FQNNGV. The CDR3 runs 15 residues. The CDR3 protein is CASSLSRQGVGELFF. In DNA form, the CDR3 reads TGTGCCAGCAGCTTAAGTCGGCAGGGGGTCGGGGAGCTGTTTTTT.

The CDR3 reads CASSITSGNTDTQYF. DNA for the CDR3: TGTGCCAGTAGTATTACTAGCGGGAACACAGATACGCAGTATTTT. The chain joins TRBV19 to TRBJ2-3; TRBD2 aligns across 10 bases. The trim removed 3 bases at V and 2 bases at J, leaving 2 bases unmatched. The CDR3 is made up of 15 amino acids. Germline V lookup: CDR1 LNHDA, CDR2 SQIVND (reference sequence).

The genes are TRBV7-3 and TRBJ2-2, with D tentatively TRBD2 (5 bases). Germline V CDR1 and CDR2: SGHTA, FQGTGA. The CDR3 runs 16 residues. The V end was cut by 4 bases, the J end by 5 bases, with 17 bases between. The CDR3 DNA is TGTGCCAGCAGCTCTTCCGAGGGAGTTCAAACCGGGGAGCTGTTTTTT. Protein: CASSSSEGVQTGELFF.

The chain is built from TRBV29-1 and TRBJ2-3, with 12 bases lining up with TRBD1. V dropped 7 bases and J dropped 4; count of bases not matched to a gene: 9. This CDR3 is built from 15 residues. Germline V gives CDR1 SQVTM, CDR2 ANQGSEA. DNA of the CDR3: TGCAGCGCCCAAAGGGGGACAGGGGGCGCAGATACGCAGTATTTT. Its protein product is CSAQRGTGGADTQYF.

The J gene is TRBJ2-1, the V gene TRBV27; TRBD1 might be the D (5 bases). The germline V gene encodes CDR1 MNHEY and CDR2 SMNVEV (reference sequence). The germline V and J ends were trimmed by 5 bases and 8 bases, with 10 bases remaining between them. The length of the CDR3 is 12 residues. CDR3 loop: CASSIQGHEQFF. The DNA for the CDR3 is TGTGCCAGCAGTATTCAGGGCCATGAGCAGTTCTTC.

This chain connects TRBV10-3 to TRBJ1-3, with D maybe TRBD1 (6 bases). Trimming pared 2 bases from V and 0 bases from J, leaving 8 bases between. From germline, CDR1 is ENHRY and CDR2 SYGVKD. The length of the CDR3 is 15 residues. The CDR3 sequence is CAISEGQNSGNTIYF. DNA for the CDR3: TGTGCCATCAGTGAGGGACAGAACTCTGGAAACACCATATATTTT.

The chain joins TRBV4-2 to TRBJ2-1, with D unclear. Trimming took off 4 bases at V and 5 bases at J, with 18 bases between the two ends. Germline V lookup: CDR1 LGHNA, CDR2 YNFKEQ. The CDR3 is 16 residues long. The CDR3 loop reads CASSPRSRSLDNEQFF. DNA of the CDR3: TGTGCCAGCAGCCCCAGATCAAGAAGCCTAGACAATGAGCAGTTCTTC.

This sequence joins TRBV7-9 and TRBJ1-3, with 9 nucleotides matching TRBD1. Germline V gives CDR1 SEHNR, CDR2 FQNEAQ (reference sequence). J lost 7 bases, V lost 2 bases, and 9 bases had no gene match. The CDR3 has 16 amino acids. CDR3 region: CASSLTGGFPGNTIYF. In nucleotides, the CDR3 is TGTGCCAGCAGCTTAACAGGGGGCTTTCCCGGGAACACCATATATTTT.

This clone was detected only a few times. The genes are TRBV27 and TRBJ2-3, with 8 positions matching TRBD2. The CDR3 contains 18 residues. CDR1 is MNHEY and CDR2 is SMNVEV in the germline V gene (reference sequence). J was trimmed by 0 bases and V by 6 bases; bases with no gene match: 14. CDR3 sequence: CASRKGRVAGISTDTQYF. CDR3 coding DNA: TGTGCCAGCAGGAAAGGCAGAGTAGCGGGGATAAGCACAGATACGCAGTATTTT.

Written as DNA, the CDR3 is TGCGCCAGCAGTTCTCCGGGACTAGCGGGAGGGCCTGGGTACGAGCAGTACGTC. It specifies CASSSPGLAGGPGYEQYV. The chain recombines TRBV10-2 with TRBJ2-7; 16 bases match TRBD2. This CDR3 is built from 18 residues. Germline V CDR1 and CDR2: WSHSY, SAAADI. V gave up 5 bases and J gave up 4 bases; unmatched junction bases: 11.